This T cell receptor (beta chain) was sequenced during a study of OX40 agonist ivuxolimab in advanced cancers. Study-wide results and caveats: Among the lowest levels of clonal expansion were found in partial responders at 0.1-3.0 mg/kg. Dose levels from 0.1 to 3.0 mg/kg saw CD4+ and CD8+ blood T cells expand clonally by week 6.

In regard to this clone: Its specificity is not known.

V lost 8 bases and J lost 6, with 16 bases in between. Germline-derived CDR1 and CDR2 are WSHSY and SAAADI. The CDR3 extends over 13 amino acids. TCRdb's copy holds only in-frame clones and misses some; the assay was immunoSEQ multiplex PCR. The sample has roughly 41,000 clones; 86% are singletons. Autoimmune disease history or systemic immunosuppression disqualified patients. Sampled blood was obtained at baseline, cycle 4 day 1, and cycle 7 day 1. The sequenced sample was CD4+ or CD8+ T cells sorted from blood, obtained in a trial of the OX40 agonist ivuxolimab. The chain joins TRBV10-2 to TRBJ1-1; D perhaps matches TRBD1 (6 bases). This TCR derives from an adult with an advanced solid tumor such as melanoma, head and neck, liver or kidney cancer. The CDR3 DNA is TGCGCCAGCGGGCCGAGGGGGAGGGCTGAAGCTTTCTTT. It translates to CASGPRGRAEAFF.